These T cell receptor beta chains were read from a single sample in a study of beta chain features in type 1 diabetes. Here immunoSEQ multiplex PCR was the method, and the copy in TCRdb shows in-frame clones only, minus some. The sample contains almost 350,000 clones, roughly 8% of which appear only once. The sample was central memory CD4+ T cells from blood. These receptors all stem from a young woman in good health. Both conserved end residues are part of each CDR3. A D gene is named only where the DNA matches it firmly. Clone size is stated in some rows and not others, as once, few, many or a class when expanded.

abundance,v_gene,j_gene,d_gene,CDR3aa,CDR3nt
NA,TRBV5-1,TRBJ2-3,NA,CASSLSDYRADTQYF,TGCGCCAGCAGCTTGAGTGACTATCGTGCAGATACGCAGTATTTT
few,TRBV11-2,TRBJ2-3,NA,CASSITEGTDTQYF,TGTGCCAGCAGCATAACGGAGGGCACAGATACGCAGTATTTT
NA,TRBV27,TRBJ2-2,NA,CASSFRTGNTGELFF,TGTGCCAGCAGTTTTCGGACGGGGAACACCGGGGAGCTGTTTTTT
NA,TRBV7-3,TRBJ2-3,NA,CASSLLPGAGLSTDTQYF,TGTGCCAGCAGCTTATTACCAGGGGCCGGCCTTAGCACAGATACGCAGTATTTT
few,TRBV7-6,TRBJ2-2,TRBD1,CASSGYAGTGPSRTGELFF,TGTGCCAGCAGCGGCTATGCCGGGACAGGGCCTTCTCGAACCGGGGAGCTGTTTTTT
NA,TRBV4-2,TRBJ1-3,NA,CASSSSSVSGNTIYF,TGTGCCAGCAGCAGCAGCTCCGTCTCTGGAAACACCATATATTTT
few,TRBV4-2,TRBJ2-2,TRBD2,CASSQGTSRTGELFF,TGTGCCAGCAGCCAAGGGACTAGCCGCACCGGGGAGCTGTTTTTT
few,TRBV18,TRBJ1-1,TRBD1,CASSPRQGPLGEAFF,TGTGCCAGCTCACCCCGACAGGGACCCCTGGGAGAAGCTTTCTTT
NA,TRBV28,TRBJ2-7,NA,CASSSVVREQYF,TGTGCCAGCAGTTCCGTTGTGCGCGAGCAGTACTTC
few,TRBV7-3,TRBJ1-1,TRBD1,CASSLGTVYEAFF,TGTGCCAGCAGCTTAGGGACAGTGTATGAAGCTTTCTTT
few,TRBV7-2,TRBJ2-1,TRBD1,CASSLASGQSNNEQFF,TGTGCCAGCAGCTTAGCGTCGGGACAGAGTAACAATGAGCAGTTCTTC
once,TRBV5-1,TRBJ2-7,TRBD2,CASYNTADGLAVPEPNHYEQYF,TGCGCCAGTTACAATACGGCGGACGGACTAGCGGTCCCGGAACCAAACCATTACGAGCAGTACTTC
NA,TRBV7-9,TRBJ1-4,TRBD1,CASSQGTAENEKLFF,TGTGCCAGCAGCCAAGGGACAGCCGAAAATGAAAAACTGTTTTTT
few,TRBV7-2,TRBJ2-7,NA,CASSLDHRDSNPYEQYF,TGTGCCAGCAGCTTAGATCACCGAGACAGTAACCCCTACGAGCAGTACTTC
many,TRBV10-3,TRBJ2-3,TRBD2,CAISESRLAGTDTQYF,TGTGCCATCAGTGAGTCACGACTAGCGGGAACAGATACGCAGTATTTT
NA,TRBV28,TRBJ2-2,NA,CASSLDWGRGTGELFF,TGTGCCAGCAGTTTAGATTGGGGGAGAGGCACCGGGGAGCTGTTTTTT
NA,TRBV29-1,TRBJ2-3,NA,CSVDVAQGITQYF,TGCAGCGTTGACGTAGCTCAGGGGATTACGCAGTATTTT
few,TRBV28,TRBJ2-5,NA,CASSLPGQTQYF,TGTGCCAGCAGTTTACCCGGACAGACCCAGTACTTC
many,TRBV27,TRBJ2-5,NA,CASRGGADGRKETQYF,TGTGCCAGCAGGGGGGGGGCAGATGGGCGGAAAGAGACCCAGTACTTC
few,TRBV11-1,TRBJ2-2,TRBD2,CASSLILAGASGELFF,TGTGCCAGCAGCTTGATCTTAGCGGGAGCGAGCGGGGAGCTGTTTTTT
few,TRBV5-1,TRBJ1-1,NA,CASSVQDTDEAFF,TGCGCCAGCAGCGTACAGGACACTGATGAAGCTTTCTTT
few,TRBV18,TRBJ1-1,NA,CASSRGENTEAFF,TGTGCCAGCTCCCGGGGGGAGAACACTGAAGCTTTCTTT
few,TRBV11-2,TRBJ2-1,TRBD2,CASSFRRASGTSGYNEQFF,TGTGCCAGCAGCTTCCGCAGGGCCTCCGGGACTAGCGGCTACAATGAGCAGTTCTTC
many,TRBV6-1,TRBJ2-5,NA,CASSVDGRWAQYF,TGTGCCAGCAGTGTGGACGGTCGTTGGGCCCAGTACTTC
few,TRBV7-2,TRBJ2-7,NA,CASSVTSGIYEQYF,TGTGCCAGCAGCGTGACTAGTGGGATTTACGAGCAGTACTTC
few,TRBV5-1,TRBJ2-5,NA,CASTPEVALETQYF,TGCGCCAGCACCCCGGAGGTGGCCCTGGAGACCCAGTACTTC
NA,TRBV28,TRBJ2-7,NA,CASNRQGSILYEQYF,TGTGCCAGCAACCGGCAGGGTTCTATACTCTACGAGCAGTACTTC
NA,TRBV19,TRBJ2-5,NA,CASSMSDVQETQYF,TGTGCCAGTAGTATGTCGGACGTCCAAGAGACCCAGTACTTC
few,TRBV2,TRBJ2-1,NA,CASRATLPFDEQFF,TGTGCCAGCAGAGCGACGTTGCCATTTGATGAGCAGTTCTTC
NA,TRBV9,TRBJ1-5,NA,CASSAGPSEPQHF,TGTGCCAGCAGCGCTGGACCGAGTGAGCCCCAGCATTTT
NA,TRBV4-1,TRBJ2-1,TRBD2,CASSQNPSGSPNEQFF,TGCGCCAGCAGCCAGAACCCTAGCGGGAGCCCAAATGAGCAGTTCTTC
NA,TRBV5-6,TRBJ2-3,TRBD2,CASSLSSGSADTQYF,TGTGCCAGCAGCTTGAGTAGCGGGAGCGCAGATACGCAGTATTTT
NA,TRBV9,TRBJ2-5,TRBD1,CASSVAGGYKETQYF,TGTGCCAGCAGCGTAGCAGGGGGCTACAAAGAGACCCAGTACTTC
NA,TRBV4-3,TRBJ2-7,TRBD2,CASSLGLAGATYEQYF,TGCGCCAGCAGCCTCGGACTAGCCGGCGCCACCTACGAGCAGTACTTC
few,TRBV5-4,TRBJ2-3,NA,CASSPPGADTQYF,TGTGCCAGCAGCCCGCCCGGTGCAGATACGCAGTATTTT
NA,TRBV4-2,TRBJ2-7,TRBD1,CASSQDLTGGYEQYF,TGTGCCAGCAGCCAAGATCTGACAGGGGGCTACGAGCAGTACTTC
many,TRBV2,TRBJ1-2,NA,CASRQVLYGYTF,TGTGCCAGCAGACAGGTGCTCTATGGCTACACCTTC
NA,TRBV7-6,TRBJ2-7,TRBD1,CASSPGQGVGEQYF,TGTGCCAGCAGCCCTGGACAGGGAGTGGGTGAGCAGTACTTC
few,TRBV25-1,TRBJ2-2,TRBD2,CASSGGGTANPQKLFF,TGTGCCAGCAGTGGGGGGGGAACAGCGAACCCCCAAAAGCTGTTTTTT
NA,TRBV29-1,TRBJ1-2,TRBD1,CSVELGQGNYGYTF,TGCAGCGTTGAGTTAGGACAGGGGAACTATGGCTACACCTTC
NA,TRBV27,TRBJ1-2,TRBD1,CASSLVGQGAYGYTF,TGTGCCAGCAGTTTAGTGGGACAGGGCGCCTATGGCTACACCTTC
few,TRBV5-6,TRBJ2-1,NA,CASSLWTHEQFF,TGTGCCAGCAGCTTGTGGACTCATGAGCAGTTCTTC
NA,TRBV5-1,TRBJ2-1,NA,CASSRREFSYNEQFF,TGCGCCAGCAGCAGACGGGAGTTCTCCTACAATGAGCAGTTCTTC
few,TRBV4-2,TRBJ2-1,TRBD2,CASSQVVGLAKNNEQFF,TGTGCCAGCAGCCAAGTCGTCGGACTAGCGAAGAACAATGAGCAGTTCTTC
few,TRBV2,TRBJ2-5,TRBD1,CASSDPGQGLETQYF,TGTGCCAGCAGTGACCCCGGACAGGGTTTAGAGACCCAGTACTTC
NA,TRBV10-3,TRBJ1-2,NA,CAISLDREYGYTF,TGTGCCATCAGTTTAGACAGAGAATATGGCTACACCTTC
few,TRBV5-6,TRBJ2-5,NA,CASSLTGGGRYF,TGTGCCAGCAGCTTGACGGGAGGGGGCAGGTACTTC
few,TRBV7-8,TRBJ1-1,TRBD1,CASSVGTGGTEAFF,TGTGCCAGCAGCGTCGGGACAGGGGGGACTGAAGCTTTCTTT
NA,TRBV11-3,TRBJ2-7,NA,CASSNKAGYEQYF,TGTGCCAGCAGCAACAAGGCCGGGTACGAGCAGTACTTC
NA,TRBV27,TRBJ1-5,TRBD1,CASSVRAGTDQPQHF,TGTGCCAGCAGCGTTAGGGCAGGGACAGATCAGCCCCAGCATTTT
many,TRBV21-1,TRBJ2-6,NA,CVLQVKDSGANVLTF,TGTGTCTTACAGGTGAAAGACTCTGGGGCCAACGTCCTGACTTTC
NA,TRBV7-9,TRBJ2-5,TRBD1,CASSLGIRTGGPQETQYF,TGTGCCAGCAGCTTAGGGATTCGCACAGGGGGACCCCAAGAGACCCAGTACTTC
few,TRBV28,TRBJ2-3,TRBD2,CASRHHRGLAGGDTDTQYF,TGTGCCAGCAGACATCATCGTGGACTAGCGGGAGGAGATACAGATACGCAGTATTTT
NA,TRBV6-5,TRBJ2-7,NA,CASRPKEGLPYEQYF,TGTGCCAGCAGACCGAAGGAGGGGCTCCCCTACGAGCAGTACTTC
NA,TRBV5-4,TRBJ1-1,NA,CASSLGPPNQMNTEAFF,TGTGCCAGCAGCTTAGGACCGCCGAATCAAATGAACACTGAAGCTTTCTTT
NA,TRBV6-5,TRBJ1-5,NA,CASSPWTWDQPQHF,TGTGCCAGCAGTCCATGGACCTGGGATCAGCCCCAGCATTTT
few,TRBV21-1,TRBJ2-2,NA,CASSKTSRNTGELFF,TGTGCCAGCAGCAAGACTAGCCGGAACACCGGGGAGCTGTTTTTT
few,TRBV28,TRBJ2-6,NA,CASGQGPYGANVLTF,TGTGCCAGCGGCCAGGGACCGTACGGGGCCAACGTCCTGACTTTC
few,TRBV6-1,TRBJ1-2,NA,CASSEAPQGSYGYTF,TGTGCCAGCAGTGAAGCCCCACAGGGCTCCTATGGCTACACCTTC